The rows below give T cell receptor beta chains drawn from one sample of a study of T cells in Graves' hyperthyroidism and ophthalmopathy. TCRdb called the multiplex PCR reads again in MiXCR, with one record for every CDR3 protein. The sample lists hundreds of thousands of distinct CDR3 sequences, 12% to 15% occurring once. The sequencing sample was made of blood. The receptor source for this set is a young woman with Graves' hyperthyroidism. The CDR3 runs from the conserved cysteine through the conserved F or W. A D gene is named only where the DNA matches it firmly. Clone sizes are given selectively: once, few, many, or a class where the clone is expanded.

v_call: TRBV27
j_call: TRBJ1-1
clone_size: many
d_call: TRBD1
cdr3_aa: CASSRDRGGNTEAFF
cdr3_nt: TGTGCCAGCAGTCGGGACAGGGGGGGTAACACTGAAGCTTTCTTT

v_call: TRBV29-1
j_call: TRBJ2-3
clone_size: .
d_call: .
cdr3_aa: CSVRGYPRDTDTQYF
cdr3_nt: TGCAGCGTTAGAGGGTATCCCCGGGACACAGATACGCAGTATTTT

v_call: TRBV15
j_call: TRBJ2-3
clone_size: many
d_call: .
cdr3_aa: CATSRERPSTDTQYF
cdr3_nt: TGTGCCACCAGCAGAGAACGACCTAGCACAGATACGCAGTATTTT

v_call: TRBV7-2
j_call: TRBJ2-7
clone_size: many
d_call: TRBD2
cdr3_aa: CASSLDRGVVKQYF
cdr3_nt: TGTGCCAGCAGCTTAGATCGGGGGGTAGTAAAGCAGTACTTC

v_call: TRBV28
j_call: TRBJ2-2
clone_size: .
d_call: .
cdr3_aa: CASSLMMPDRTGELFF
cdr3_nt: TGTGCCAGCAGTTTAATGATGCCAGACAGGACCGGGGAGCTGTTTTTT

v_call: TRBV29-1
j_call: TRBJ2-7
clone_size: few
d_call: TRBD1
cdr3_aa: CSVEDGGQGASYEQYF
cdr3_nt: TGCAGCGTTGAAGATGGCGGCCAGGGGGCATCCTACGAGCAGTACTTC

v_call: TRBV30
j_call: TRBJ2-1
clone_size: few
d_call: .
cdr3_aa: CAWRRGAGLGGANEQFF
cdr3_nt: TGTGCCTGGAGGAGAGGGGCGGGACTGGGAGGCGCCAATGAGCAGTTCTTC

v_call: TRBV27
j_call: TRBJ2-7
clone_size: .
d_call: .
cdr3_aa: CASSRSLGSYEQYF
cdr3_nt: TGTGCCAGCAGTCGTTCCTTGGGCTCCTACGAGCAGTACTTC

v_call: TRBV6-2/TRBV6-3
j_call: TRBJ1-2
clone_size: few
d_call: .
cdr3_aa: CASSTSPLGYTF
cdr3_nt: TGTGCCAGCTCGACTTCGCCCCTTGGCTACACCTTC

v_call: TRBV6-1
j_call: TRBJ1-1
clone_size: many
d_call: .
cdr3_aa: CASSSLQGQGGTEAFF
cdr3_nt: TGTGCCAGCAGTAGCCTTCAGGGGCAGGGTGGCACTGAAGCTTTCTTT

v_call: TRBV28
j_call: TRBJ1-1
clone_size: many
d_call: .
cdr3_aa: CASSLNVAKGNTEAFF
cdr3_nt: TGTGCCAGCAGTTTAAACGTTGCCAAGGGAAACACTGAAGCTTTCTTT

v_call: TRBV9
j_call: TRBJ2-7
clone_size: many
d_call: TRBD2
cdr3_aa: CASSALAGGTGEQYF
cdr3_nt: TGTGCCAGCAGCGCGCTAGCGGGAGGAACAGGCGAGCAGTACTTC

v_call: TRBV6-1
j_call: TRBJ2-6
clone_size: .
d_call: .
cdr3_aa: CASRPQSSGANVLTF
cdr3_nt: TGTGCCAGCAGACCCCAGAGCTCTGGGGCCAACGTCCTGACTTTC

v_call: TRBV6-2/TRBV6-3
j_call: TRBJ1-1
clone_size: many
d_call: .
cdr3_aa: CASSYGARGTEAFF
cdr3_nt: TGTGCCAGCAGTTACGGCGCGAGGGGCACTGAAGCTTTCTTT

v_call: TRBV6-5
j_call: TRBJ1-5
clone_size: few
d_call: .
cdr3_aa: CASSTSLRGQPQHF
cdr3_nt: TGTGCCAGCAGTACCTCCCTCAGGGGTCAGCCCCAGCATTTT